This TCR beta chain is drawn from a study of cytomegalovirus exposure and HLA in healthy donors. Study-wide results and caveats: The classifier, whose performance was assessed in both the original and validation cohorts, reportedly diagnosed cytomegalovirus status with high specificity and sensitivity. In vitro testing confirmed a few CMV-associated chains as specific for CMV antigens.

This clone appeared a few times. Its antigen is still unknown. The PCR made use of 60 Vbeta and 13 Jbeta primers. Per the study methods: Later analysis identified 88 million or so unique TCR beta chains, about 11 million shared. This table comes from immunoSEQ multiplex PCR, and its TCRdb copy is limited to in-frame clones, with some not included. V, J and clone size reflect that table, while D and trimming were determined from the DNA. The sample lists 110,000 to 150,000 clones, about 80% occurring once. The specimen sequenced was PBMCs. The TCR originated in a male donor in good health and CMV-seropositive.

The CDR3, as DNA: TGTGCCATCCCATCGGGGGATGTCTATGGCTACACCTTC. Protein product: CAIPSGDVYGYTF. The chain employs TRBV10-3 and TRBJ1-2; perhaps TRBD1 as D (5 bases). Germline V gene sequence: CDR1 ENHRY, CDR2 SYGVKD. The CDR3 spans 13 residues. Trimming left V 8 bases short and J 4 bases short, with 14 bases between.